This T cell receptor (beta chain) appears in the sequencing data of a study of control samples from healthy donors and cancer patients. The V and J ends lost 6 bases and 5 bases respectively, with 14 bases between them. The CDR3 totals 13 residues. CDR1 and CDR2 (germline): SGHDT, YYEEEE. Clones were read by immunoSEQ multiplex PCR, and TCRdb kept only the in-frame ones, dropping some. The sample holds approximately 46,000 clones, approximately 90% seen once. The material sequenced was PBMCs. The TCR originated in a man in his thirties or forties with colorectal cancer. The rearrangement links TRBV5-6 to TRBJ2-5; D may correspond to TRBD1 or TRBD2 (5 bases each). CDR3 DNA: TGTGCCAGCACCGGGACCGGCGGGGAGACCCAGTACTTC. Translating gives CASTGTGGETQYF.